This record concerns one TCR beta chain sequence. What it binds is not known. With 5 bases removed from V and 0 bases from J, the gap between germline ends came to 22 bases. The CDR3 has 18 amino acids. Germline CDR1 ENHRY, CDR2 SYGVKD. The PCR was carried out with 60 Vbeta primers and 13 Jbeta primers. Sequenced by immunoSEQ multiplex PCR; TCRdb stores in-frame clones only, minus some. This sample's clone table lists just over 200,000 clones. This entry belongs to a study of cytomegalovirus exposure and HLA in healthy donors. Study information: Earlier sequencing of some 190 million T cells yielded approximately 120 million unique TCR beta sequences. Findings of the study overall: Rare TCR sequences predominated, though certain public TCRs were found in many donors.

This chain connects TRBV10-3 to TRBJ1-2; D may be TRBD1 (6 bases). This receptor was taken from a girl aged 2 to 9 in good health and CMV-seropositive. Sequenced: PBMCs. Written as DNA, the CDR3 is TGTGCCATCAGTCCCCTACTACAGGGCTTGGGGGCTAACTATGGCTACACCTTC. This codes for CAISPLLQGLGANYGYTF.